The rows below give T cell receptor beta chains drawn from one sample of a study of technical replicates of blood from several donors. The method was immunoSEQ multiplex PCR; TCRdb's version includes in-frame clones alone and lacks a portion of them. The table lists 95,000 to 100,000 clones, approximately 96% of them singletons. Sequencing was done on a sample of T cells isolated from PBMCs. The receptor source for this set is a human donor in good health. Both conserved end residues are part of each CDR3. D genes are given only for firm matches. Size is omitted from some rows. Given values are once, few, many or a class for expanded clones.

v_gene	abundance	j_gene	d_gene	CDR3nt	CDR3aa
TRBV28	.	TRBJ2-7	.	TGTGCCAGCAGTTTAATGTTAGCAAGCTCCTACGAGCAGTACTTC	CASSLMLASSYEQYF
TRBV20-1	.	TRBJ2-1	.	TGCAGTGCTAGGAGGGATGAGCAGTTCTTC	CSARRDEQFF
TRBV4-1	.	TRBJ1-1	.	TGCGCCAGCAGCCCCATACGGACAGCGTTGAACACTGAAGCTTTCTTT	CASSPIRTALNTEAFF
TRBV7-9	once	TRBJ1-1	TRBD1	TGTGCCAGCCAACGTGGGGACAGGGAGCGTTGGACTGAAGCTTTCTTT	CASQRGDRERWTEAFF
TRBV6-6	.	TRBJ1-2	.	TGTGCCAGTACCATACAGGGCTATGGCTACACCTTC	CASTIQGYGYTF
TRBV27	.	TRBJ1-5	.	TGTGCCAGCACCCCGGGGGGAAGGTGGGATCAGCCCCAGCATTTT	CASTPGGRWDQPQHF
TRBV7-9	.	TRBJ2-7	.	TGTGCCAGCAGCCTAGGACCCGGGACAAGTCTCTCCTACGAGCAGTACTTC	CASSLGPGTSLSYEQYF
TRBV29-1	.	TRBJ2-1	TRBD2	TGCAGCGTTGACGGACTAGCGGGAGATAATGAGCAGTTCTTC	CSVDGLAGDNEQFF
TRBV23-1	.	TRBJ1-6	.	TGCGCCATCCAGTCCCCCAGGGTACTATCCTATAATTCACCCCTCCACTTT	CAIQSPRVLSYNSPLHF
TRBV5-1	.	TRBJ1-1	.	TGCGCCAGCAGTGGGCGCCCGAACACTGAAGCTTTCTTT	CASSGRPNTEAFF
TRBV29-1	.	TRBJ2-1	TRBD2	TGCAGCGTTGCACAACTGGCCCTAGCGGGAGAAAGGTTCTTC	CSVAQLALAGERFF
TRBV7-9	.	TRBJ1-4	TRBD1	TGTGCCAGCACCCGGACAGGACGGAACCCGAATGAAAAACTGTTTTTT	CASTRTGRNPNEKLFF
TRBV21-1	.	TRBJ2-3	.	TGTGCCAGCAGCCCTAAGCGGGGGGGCCGGACAGATACGCAGTATTTT	CASSPKRGGRTDTQYF
TRBV7-9	.	TRBJ2-1	TRBD2	TGTGCCAGCAGCTTTCCTAGCGGGCACAACAATGAGCAGTTCTTC	CASSFPSGHNNEQFF
TRBV27	.	TRBJ2-2	.	TGTGCCAGCAGTCTAACTACCGGGGAGCTGTTTTTT	CASSLTTGELFF
TRBV28	once	TRBJ2-7	TRBD1	TGTGCCAGCAGTCCCGGGACAGCCTGGACTTCCTACGAGCAGTACTTC	CASSPGTAWTSYEQYF
TRBV9	.	TRBJ2-3	.	TGTGCCAGCAGCGTAGCGTCTATGGGGCTTGGCACAGATACGCAGTATTTT	CASSVASMGLGTDTQYF
TRBV18	.	TRBJ1-4	.	TGTGCCAGCTGTGTCGGGATAGGAGGGGAAAAACTGTTTTTT	CASCVGIGGEKLFF
TRBV6-1	.	TRBJ2-5	TRBD1	TGTGCCAGCAGTGTATCGGGACAGGGTGGGGAGACCCAGTACTTC	CASSVSGQGGETQYF
TRBV5-8	.	TRBJ2-3	TRBD1	TGTGCCAGCAGCTTGGGGGGGACAGGGCTTGATACGCAGTATTTT	CASSLGGTGLDTQYF
TRBV30	.	TRBJ2-1	.	TGTGCCTGGAGTAACCTACTCAGGGATGAGCAGTTCTTC	CAWSNLLRDEQFF
TRBV14	.	TRBJ1-6	TRBD1	TGTGCCAGCAGCCCTTGGACAGGGTATAATTCACCCCTCCACTTT	CASSPWTGYNSPLHF
TRBV10-3	.	TRBJ1-3	.	TGTGCCATCAGGGGCGACAGGCAAGGAAACACCATATATTTT	CAIRGDRQGNTIYF
TRBV10-3	.	TRBJ2-7	TRBD2	TGTGCCATCAGTGGATCCGGGACTAGCGGGATGTCCTACGAGCAGTACTTC	CAISGSGTSGMSYEQYF
TRBV6-1	.	TRBJ1-1	.	TGTGCCAGCAGTGCAGGGGACCCAAGGAACACTGAAGCTTTCTTT	CASSAGDPRNTEAFF
TRBV5-1	.	TRBJ1-3	.	TGCGCCAGCAGCTTGCAGGGGAGAGCAACTGGAAACACCATATATTTT	CASSLQGRATGNTIYF